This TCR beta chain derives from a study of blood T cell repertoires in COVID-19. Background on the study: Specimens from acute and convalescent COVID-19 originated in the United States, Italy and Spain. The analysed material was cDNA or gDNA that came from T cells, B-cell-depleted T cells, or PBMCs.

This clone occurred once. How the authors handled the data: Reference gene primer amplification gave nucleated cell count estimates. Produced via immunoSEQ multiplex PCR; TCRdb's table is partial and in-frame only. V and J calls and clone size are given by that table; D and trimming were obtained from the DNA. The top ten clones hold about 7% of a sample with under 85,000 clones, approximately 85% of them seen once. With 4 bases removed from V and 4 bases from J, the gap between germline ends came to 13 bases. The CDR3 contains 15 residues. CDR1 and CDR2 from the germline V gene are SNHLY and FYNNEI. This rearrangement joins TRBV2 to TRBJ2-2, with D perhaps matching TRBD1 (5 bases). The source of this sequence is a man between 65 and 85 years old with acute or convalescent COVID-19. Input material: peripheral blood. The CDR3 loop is CASSGGSGRTGELFF. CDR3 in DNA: TGTGCCAGCAGTGGGGGTTCAGGGCGCACCGGGGAGCTGTTTTTT. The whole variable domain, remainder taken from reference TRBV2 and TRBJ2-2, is EPEVTQTPSHQVTQMGQEVILRCVPISNHLYFYWYRQILGQKVEFLVSFYNNEISEKSEIFDDQFSVERPDGSNFTLKIRSTKLEDSAMYFCASSGGSGRTGELFFGEGSRLTVL.